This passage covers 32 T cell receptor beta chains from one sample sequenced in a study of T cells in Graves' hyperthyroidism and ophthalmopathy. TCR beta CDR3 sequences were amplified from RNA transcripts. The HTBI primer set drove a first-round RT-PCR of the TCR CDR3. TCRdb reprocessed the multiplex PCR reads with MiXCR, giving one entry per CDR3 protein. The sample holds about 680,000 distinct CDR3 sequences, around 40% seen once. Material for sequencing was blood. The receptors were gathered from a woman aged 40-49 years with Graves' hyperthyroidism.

The CDR3 sequence is CASSQGPGQGATEAFF. The CDR3 DNA sequence: TGCGCCAGCAGCCAAGGTCCGGGACAGGGGGCCACTGAAGCTTTCTTT. The chain combines TRBV10-1 with TRBJ1-1, with TRBD1 matching 12 bases. The CDR3 is 16 amino acids. V shed 6 bases and J 4 bases; nucleotides not matched to a gene: 9. The germline CDR1 and CDR2 sequences are WNHNN and SYGVQD (reference sequence).

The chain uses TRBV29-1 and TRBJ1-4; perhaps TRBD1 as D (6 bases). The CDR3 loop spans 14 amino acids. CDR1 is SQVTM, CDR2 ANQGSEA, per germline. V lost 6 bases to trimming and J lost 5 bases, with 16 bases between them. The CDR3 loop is CSVFVLDSNEKLFF. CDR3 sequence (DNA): TGCAGCGTCTTTGTTCTGGACAGCAATGAAAAACTGTTTTTT. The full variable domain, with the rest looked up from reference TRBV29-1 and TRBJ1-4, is SAVISQKPSRDICQRGTSLTIQCQVDSQVTMMFWYRQQPGQSLTLIATANQGSEATYESGFVIDKFPISRPNLTFSTLTVSNMSPEDSSIYLCSVFVLDSNEKLFFGSGTQLSVL.

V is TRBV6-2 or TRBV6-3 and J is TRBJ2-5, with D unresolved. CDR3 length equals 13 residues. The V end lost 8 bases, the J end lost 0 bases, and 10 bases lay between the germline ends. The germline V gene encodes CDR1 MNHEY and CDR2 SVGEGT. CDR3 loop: CASFSLYQETQYF. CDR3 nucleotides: TGTGCCAGCTTCTCCCTGTACCAAGAGACCCAGTACTTC.

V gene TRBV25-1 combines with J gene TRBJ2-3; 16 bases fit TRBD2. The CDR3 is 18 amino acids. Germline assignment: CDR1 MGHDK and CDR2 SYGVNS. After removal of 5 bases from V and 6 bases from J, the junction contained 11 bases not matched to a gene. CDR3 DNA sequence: TGTGCCAGCAGTTCTCCTATCCCGGGACTAGCGGGAGGGGATACGCAGTATTTT. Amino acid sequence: CASSSPIPGLAGGDTQYF.

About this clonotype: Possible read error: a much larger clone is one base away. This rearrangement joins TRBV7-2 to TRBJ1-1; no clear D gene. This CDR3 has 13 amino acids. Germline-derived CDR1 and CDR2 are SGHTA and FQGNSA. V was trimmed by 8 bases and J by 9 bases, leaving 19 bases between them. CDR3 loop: CASGPPTRAKAFF. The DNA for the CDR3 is TGTGCCAGCGGCCCTCCCACGAGGGCGAAAGCTTTCTTT.

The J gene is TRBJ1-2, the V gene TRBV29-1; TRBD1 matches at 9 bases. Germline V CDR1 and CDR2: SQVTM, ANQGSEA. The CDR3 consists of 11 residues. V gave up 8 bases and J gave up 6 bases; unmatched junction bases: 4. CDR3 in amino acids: CSLGTGHGYTF. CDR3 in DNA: TGCAGCTTGGGGACAGGGCATGGCTACACCTTC.

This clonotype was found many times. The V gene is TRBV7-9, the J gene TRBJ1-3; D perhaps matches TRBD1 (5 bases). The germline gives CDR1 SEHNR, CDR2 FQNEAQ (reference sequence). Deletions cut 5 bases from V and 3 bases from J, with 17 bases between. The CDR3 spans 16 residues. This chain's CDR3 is CASSPRGQGGGNTIYF. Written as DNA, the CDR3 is TGTGCCAGCAGCCCGCGTGGGCAGGGTGGTGGAAACACCATATATTTT.

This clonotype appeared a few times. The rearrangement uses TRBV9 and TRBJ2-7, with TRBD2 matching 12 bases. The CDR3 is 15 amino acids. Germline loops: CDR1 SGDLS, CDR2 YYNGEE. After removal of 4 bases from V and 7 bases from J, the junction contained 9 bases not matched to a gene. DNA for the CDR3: TGTGCCAGCAGCCCCAGCGGACTAGCGGGAAGGGAGCAGTACTTC. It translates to CASSPSGLAGREQYF. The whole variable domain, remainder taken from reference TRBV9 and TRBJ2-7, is DSGVTQTPKHLITATGQRVTLRCSPRSGDLSVYWYQQSLDQGLQFLIQYYNGEERAKGNILERFSAQQFPDLHSELNLSSLELGDSALYFCASSPSGLAGREQYFGPGTRLTVT.

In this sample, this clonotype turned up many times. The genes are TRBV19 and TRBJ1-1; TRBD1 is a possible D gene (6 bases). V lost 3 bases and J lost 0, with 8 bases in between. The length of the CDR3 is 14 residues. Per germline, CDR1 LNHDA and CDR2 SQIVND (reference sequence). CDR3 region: CASSMGAMNTEAFF. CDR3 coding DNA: TGTGCCAGTAGTATGGGGGCGATGAACACTGAAGCTTTCTTT. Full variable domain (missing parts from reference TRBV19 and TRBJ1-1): DGGITQSPKYLFRKEGQNVTLSCEQNLNHDAMYWYRQDPGQGLRLIYYSQIVNDFQKGDIAEGYSVSREKKESFPLTVTSAQKNPTAFYLCASSMGAMNTEAFFGQGTRLTVV.

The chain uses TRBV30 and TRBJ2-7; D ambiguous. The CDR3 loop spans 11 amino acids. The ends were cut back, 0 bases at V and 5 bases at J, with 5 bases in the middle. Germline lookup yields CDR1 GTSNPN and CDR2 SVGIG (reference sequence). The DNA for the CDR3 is TGTGCCTGGAGTGTCCCGCACGAGCAGTACTTC. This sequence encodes CAWSVPHEQYF.

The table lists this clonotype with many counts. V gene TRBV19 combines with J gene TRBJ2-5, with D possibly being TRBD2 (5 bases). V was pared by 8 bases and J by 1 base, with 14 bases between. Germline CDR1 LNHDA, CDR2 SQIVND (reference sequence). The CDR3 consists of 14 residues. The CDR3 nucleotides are TGTGCCAGTTCCCCGAGAGAGGGCCAAGAGACCCAGTACTTC. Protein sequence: CASSPREGQETQYF.

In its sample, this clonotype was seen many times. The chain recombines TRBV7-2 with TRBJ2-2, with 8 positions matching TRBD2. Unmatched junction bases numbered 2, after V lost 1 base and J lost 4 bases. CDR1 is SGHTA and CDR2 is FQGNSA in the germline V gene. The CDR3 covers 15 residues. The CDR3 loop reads CASSLGLASTGELFF. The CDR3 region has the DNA TGTGCCAGCAGCTTAGGACTAGCGTCCACCGGGGAGCTGTTTTTT.

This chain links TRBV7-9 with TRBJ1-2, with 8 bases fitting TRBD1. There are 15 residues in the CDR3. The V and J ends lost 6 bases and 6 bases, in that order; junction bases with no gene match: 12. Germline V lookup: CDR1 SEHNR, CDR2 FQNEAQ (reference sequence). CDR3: CASRLQGALTDGYTF. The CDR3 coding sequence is TGTGCCAGCAGGCTGCAGGGGGCCCTGACGGATGGCTACACCTTC.

The DNA of the CDR3 is TGTGCCAGCTCACCATATGAACAGGGGCGGACTGAAGCTTTCTTT. Translation gives CASSPYEQGRTEAFF. The gene calls are TRBV7-9 and TRBJ1-1; 7 nucleotides match TRBD1. The CDR3 has 15 residues. V was pared by 8 bases and J by 5 bases, with 14 bases of the junction left unmatched. Germline CDR1 SEHNR, CDR2 FQNEAQ (reference sequence). The whole variable domain, filled in from reference TRBV7-9 and TRBJ1-1, reads DTGVSQNPRHKITKRGQNVTFRCDPISEHNRLYWYRQTLGQGPEFLTYFQNEAQLEKSRLLSDRFSAERPKGSFSTLEIQRTEQGDSAMYLCASSPYEQGRTEAFFGQGTRLTVV.

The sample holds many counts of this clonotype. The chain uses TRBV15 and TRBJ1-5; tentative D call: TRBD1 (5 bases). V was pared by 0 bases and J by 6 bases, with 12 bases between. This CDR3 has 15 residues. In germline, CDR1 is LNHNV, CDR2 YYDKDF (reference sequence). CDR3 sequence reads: CATSRERRGSQPQHF. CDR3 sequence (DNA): TGTGCCACCAGCAGAGAGAGGAGGGGAAGTCAGCCCCAGCATTTT.

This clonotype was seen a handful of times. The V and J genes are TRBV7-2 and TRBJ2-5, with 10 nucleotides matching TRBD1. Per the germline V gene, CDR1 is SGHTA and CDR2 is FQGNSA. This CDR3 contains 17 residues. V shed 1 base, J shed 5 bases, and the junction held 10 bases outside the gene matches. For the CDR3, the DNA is TGTGCCAGCAGCTTAGGGACAGGGGGTTGGCATACGGAGACCCAGTACTTC. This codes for CASSLGTGGWHTETQYF.

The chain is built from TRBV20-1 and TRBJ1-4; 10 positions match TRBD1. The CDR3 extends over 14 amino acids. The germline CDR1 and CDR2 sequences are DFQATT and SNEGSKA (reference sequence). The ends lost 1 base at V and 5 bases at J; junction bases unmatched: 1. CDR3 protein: CSARAGQGNEKLFF. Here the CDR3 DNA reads TGCAGTGCTAGAGCGGGACAGGGGAATGAAAAACTGTTTTTT.

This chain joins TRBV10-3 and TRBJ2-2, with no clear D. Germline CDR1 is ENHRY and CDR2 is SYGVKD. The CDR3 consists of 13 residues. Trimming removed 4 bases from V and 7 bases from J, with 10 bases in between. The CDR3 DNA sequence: TGTGCCATCAGTGGCTTGGATGTCGGGGAGCTGTTTTTT. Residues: CAISGLDVGELFF.

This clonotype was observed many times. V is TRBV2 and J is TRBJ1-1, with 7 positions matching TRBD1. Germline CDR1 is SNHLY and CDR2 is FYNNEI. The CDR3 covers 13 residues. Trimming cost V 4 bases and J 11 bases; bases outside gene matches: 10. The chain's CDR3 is CASSVRGPVGAFF. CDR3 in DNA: TGTGCCAGCAGTGTTAGGGGGCCTGTTGGGGCTTTCTTT. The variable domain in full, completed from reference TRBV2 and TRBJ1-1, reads EPEVTQTPSHQVTQMGQEVILRCVPISNHLYFYWYRQILGQKVEFLVSFYNNEISEKSEIFDDQFSVERPDGSNFTLKIRSTKLEDSAMYFCASSVRGPVGAFFGQGTRLTVV.

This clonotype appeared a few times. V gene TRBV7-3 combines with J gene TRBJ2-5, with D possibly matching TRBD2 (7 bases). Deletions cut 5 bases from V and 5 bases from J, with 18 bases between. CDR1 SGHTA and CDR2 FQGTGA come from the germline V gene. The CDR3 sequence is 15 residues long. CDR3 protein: CASSPQGGAMETQYF. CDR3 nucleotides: TGTGCCAGCAGCCCCCAAGGGGGGGCTATGGAGACCCAGTACTTC. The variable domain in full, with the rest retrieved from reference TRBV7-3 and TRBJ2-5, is GAGVSQTPSNKVTEKGKYVELRCDPISGHTALYWYRQSLGQGPEFLIYFQGTGAADDSGLPNDRFFAVRPEGSVSTLKIQRTERGDSAVYLCASSPQGGAMETQYFGPGTRLLVL.

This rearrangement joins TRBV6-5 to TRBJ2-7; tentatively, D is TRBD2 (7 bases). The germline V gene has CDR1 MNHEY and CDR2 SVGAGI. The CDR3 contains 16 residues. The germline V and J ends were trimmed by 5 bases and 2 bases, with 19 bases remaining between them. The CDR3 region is CASSERGGASAYEQYF. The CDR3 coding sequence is TGTGCCAGCAGTGAGCGCGGGGGCGCGTCGGCCTACGAGCAGTACTTC.

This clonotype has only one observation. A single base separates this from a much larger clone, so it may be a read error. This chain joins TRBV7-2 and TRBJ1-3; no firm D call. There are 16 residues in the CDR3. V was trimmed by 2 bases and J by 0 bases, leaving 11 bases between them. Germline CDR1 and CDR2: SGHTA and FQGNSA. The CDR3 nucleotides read TGTGCCAGCAGCTTAAGCCGGGCGGTCTCTGGAAACACCATATATTTT. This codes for CASSLSRAVSGNTIYF. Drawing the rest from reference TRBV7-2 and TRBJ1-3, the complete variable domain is GAGVSQSPSNKVTEKGKDVELRCDPISGHTALYWYRQSLGQGLEFLIYFQGNSAPDKSGLPSDRFSAERTGGSVSTLTIQRTQQEDSAVYLCASSLSRAVSGNTIYFGEGSWLTVV.

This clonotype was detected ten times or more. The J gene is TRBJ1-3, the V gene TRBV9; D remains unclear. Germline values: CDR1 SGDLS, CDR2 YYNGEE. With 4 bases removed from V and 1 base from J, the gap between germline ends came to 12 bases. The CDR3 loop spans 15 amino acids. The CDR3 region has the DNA TGTGCCAGCAGCCCGAGAGGGAGGTCTGGAAACACCATATATTTT. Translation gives CASSPRGRSGNTIYF.

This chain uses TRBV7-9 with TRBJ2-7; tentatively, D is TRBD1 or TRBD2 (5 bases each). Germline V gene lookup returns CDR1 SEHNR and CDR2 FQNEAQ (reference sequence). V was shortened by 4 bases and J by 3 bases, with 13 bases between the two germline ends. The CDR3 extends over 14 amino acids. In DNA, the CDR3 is TGTGCCAGCAGCTCCCACGCAGGGAGCTACGAGCAGTACTTC. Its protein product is CASSSHAGSYEQYF.

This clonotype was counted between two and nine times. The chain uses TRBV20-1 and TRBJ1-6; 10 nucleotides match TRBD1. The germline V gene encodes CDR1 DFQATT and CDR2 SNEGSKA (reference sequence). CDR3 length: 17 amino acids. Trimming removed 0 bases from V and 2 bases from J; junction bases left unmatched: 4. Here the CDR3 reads CSARDGQGEPYNSPLHF. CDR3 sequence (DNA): TGCAGTGCTAGAGACGGACAGGGGGAACCCTATAATTCACCCCTCCACTTT.

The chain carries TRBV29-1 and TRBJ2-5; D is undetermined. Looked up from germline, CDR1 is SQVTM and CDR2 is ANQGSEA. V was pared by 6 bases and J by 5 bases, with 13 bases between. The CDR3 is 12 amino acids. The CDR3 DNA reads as TGCAGCGTCACCCTTCGCCAGGAGACCCAGTACTTC. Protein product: CSVTLRQETQYF.

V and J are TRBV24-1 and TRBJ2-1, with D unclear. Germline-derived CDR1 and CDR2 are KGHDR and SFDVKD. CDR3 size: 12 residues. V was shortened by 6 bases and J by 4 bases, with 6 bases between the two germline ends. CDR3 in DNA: TGTGCCACCAGTACGGGTTACAATGAGCAGTTCTTC. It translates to CATSTGYNEQFF.

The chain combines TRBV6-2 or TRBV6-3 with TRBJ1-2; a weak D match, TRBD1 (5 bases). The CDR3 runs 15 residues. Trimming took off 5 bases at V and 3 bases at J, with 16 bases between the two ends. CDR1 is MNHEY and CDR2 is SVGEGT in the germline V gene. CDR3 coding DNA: TGTGCCAGCAGTGAAAACCGAAGAGGGGACTATGGCTACACCTTC. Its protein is CASSENRRGDYGYTF.

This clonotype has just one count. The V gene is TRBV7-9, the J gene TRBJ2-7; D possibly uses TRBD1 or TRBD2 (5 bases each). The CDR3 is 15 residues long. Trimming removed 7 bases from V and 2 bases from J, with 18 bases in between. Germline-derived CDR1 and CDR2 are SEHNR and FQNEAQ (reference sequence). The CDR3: CASKVVEGIAYEQYF. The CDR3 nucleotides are TGTGCCAGCAAGGTTGTTGAGGGGATCGCCTACGAGCAGTACTTC.

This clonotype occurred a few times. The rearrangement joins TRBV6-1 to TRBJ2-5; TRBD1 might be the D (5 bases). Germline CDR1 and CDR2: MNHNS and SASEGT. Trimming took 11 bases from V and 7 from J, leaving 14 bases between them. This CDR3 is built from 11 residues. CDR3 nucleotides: TGTGCCGGCACCGCCCAGGGGACCCAGTACTTC. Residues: CAGTAQGTQYF.

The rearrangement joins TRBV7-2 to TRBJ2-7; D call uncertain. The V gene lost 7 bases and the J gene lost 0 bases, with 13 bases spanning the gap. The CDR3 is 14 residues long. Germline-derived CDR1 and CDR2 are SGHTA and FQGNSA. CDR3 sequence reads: CASTPRTGSYEQYF. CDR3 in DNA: TGTGCCAGCACCCCACGGACGGGCTCCTACGAGCAGTACTTC.

CDR3 region: CATSRGPGTEAFF. CDR3 nucleotides: TGTGCCACCAGCAGAGGCCCCGGCACTGAAGCTTTCTTT. V and J are TRBV15 and TRBJ1-1, with D unclear. Germline assignment: CDR1 LNHNV and CDR2 YYDKDF (reference sequence). The CDR3 runs to 13 residues. The V end lost 1 base, the J end lost 4 bases, and 7 bases lay between the germline ends.